This T cell receptor beta chain was sequenced in a study of breast tumors, draining lymph nodes, adjacent tissues. Study findings and constraints: Compared with lymph nodes, tumors were less diverse; compared with nontumor tissue, more.

Each CDR3 protein is one row after TCRdb ran MiXCR on the multiplex PCR reads. This table has under 75,000 distinct CDR3 sequences, 45% to 60% appearing once. V shed 5 bases and J shed 12 bases, with 13 bases lying between them. From germline, CDR1 is DFQATT and CDR2 SNEGSKA (reference sequence). This CDR3 contains 10 residues. Concerning this clonotype: Antigen specificity is unknown.

Sequenced: breast tumor tissue. The chain uses TRBV20-1 and TRBJ1-2; D possibly corresponds to TRBD1 (6 bases). This receptor was identified in a female donor with breast cancer. Some clones in this sample may be carry-over from other donors' samples. The CDR3 reads CSAGGGPNTF. The CDR3 region has the DNA TGCAGTGCTGGTGGGGGGCCTAACACCTTC.